The 4 T cell receptor beta chains presented below share a single source sample, sequenced in a study of sequential checkpoint blockade in melanoma. Here immunoSEQ multiplex PCR was the method, and the copy in TCRdb shows in-frame clones only, minus some. This table holds some 40,000 clones, about 88% found once. The treatment: randomized to nivolumab then ipilimumab (arm A) or the reverse (arm B). The sample here was CD8+ T cells sorted from blood (inferred from file names), taken from a patient given nivolumab and ipilimumab in sequence. The receptors originated from a human donor with melanoma.

The chain combines TRBV6-6 with TRBJ2-2; perhaps TRBD2 as D (5 bases). The CDR3 is 13 residues long. The V gene's germline CDR1 is MNHNY and CDR2 SVGAGI (reference sequence). Trimming removed 1 base from V and 7 bases from J, with 7 bases in between. DNA of the CDR3: TGTGCCAGCAGTTACTACCGGGGCGGGGAGCTGTTTTTT. Amino acid sequence: CASSYYRGGELFF.

In the case of this clone: A far larger clone differs by one base, so this is likely a read error. Other DNA sequences in the same sample also yield this CDR3. V and J are TRBV5-1 and TRBJ2-7; D perhaps matches TRBD2 (6 bases). This CDR3 comprises 14 residues. Germline CDR1 and CDR2: SGHRS and YFSETQ. V dropped 7 bases and J dropped 2 bases, with 16 bases sitting between them. In nucleotides, the CDR3 is TGCGCCAGCGGGACGGAGGGTCTAACCTACGAGCAGTACTTC. Its protein is CASGTEGLTYEQYF.

The chain combines TRBV7-2 with TRBJ1-3; a weak D match, TRBD1 (5 bases). Per germline, CDR1 SGHTA and CDR2 FQGNSA. The CDR3 totals 15 residues. V was shortened by 1 base and J by 2 bases, with 9 bases between the two germline ends. The CDR3 DNA reads as TGTGCCAGCAGCTTAGATTGGACACCTGGAAACACCATATATTTT. Residues: CASSLDWTPGNTIYF.

The rearrangement uses TRBV5-8 and TRBJ1-1; TRBD1 agrees at 10 bases. The junction had 5 bases not matched to a gene; V was cut back by 0 bases and J by 3 bases. This CDR3 region has 16 residues. Germline CDR1 reads SGHTS; CDR2 reads YDEGEE. In nucleotides, the CDR3 is TGTGCCAGCAGCTTGGGGACAGGGGGTTTGGACACTGAAGCTTTCTTT. Translating gives CASSLGTGGLDTEAFF.